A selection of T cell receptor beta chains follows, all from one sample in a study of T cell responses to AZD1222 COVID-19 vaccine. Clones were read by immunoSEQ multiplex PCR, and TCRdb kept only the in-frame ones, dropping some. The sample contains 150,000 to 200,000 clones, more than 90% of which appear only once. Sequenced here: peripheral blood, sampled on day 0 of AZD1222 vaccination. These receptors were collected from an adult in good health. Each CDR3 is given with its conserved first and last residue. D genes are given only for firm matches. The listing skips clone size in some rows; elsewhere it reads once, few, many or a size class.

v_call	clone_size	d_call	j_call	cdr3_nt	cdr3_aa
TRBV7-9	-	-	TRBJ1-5	TGTGCCAGCAGCCTAGATCAACAGCCCCAGCATTTT	CASSLDQQPQHF
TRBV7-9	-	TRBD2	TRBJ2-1	TGTGCCAGCAGCTTAGCACTAGCGGGGAACAATGAGCAGTTCTTC	CASSLALAGNNEQFF
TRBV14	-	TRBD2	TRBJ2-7	TGTGCCAGCAGCCAAAGTGGACTAGGGCCCGAGCAGTACTTC	CASSQSGLGPEQYF
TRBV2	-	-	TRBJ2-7	TGTGCCAGCAGAGGGCGGGGGCTAGCGTTCCACGAGCAGTACTTC	CASRGRGLAFHEQYF
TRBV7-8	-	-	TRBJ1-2	TGTGCCAGCAGCTCCAAGACAGGCCTAGCTGGCTACACCTTC	CASSSKTGLAGYTF
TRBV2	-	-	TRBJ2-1	TGTGCCAGCAGTGAAACAGCATTTAGCTCCTACAATGAGCAGTTCTTC	CASSETAFSSYNEQFF
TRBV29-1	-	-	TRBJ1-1	TGCAGCGTTGACTCCGACTCGACTGAAGCTTTCTTT	CSVDSDSTEAFF
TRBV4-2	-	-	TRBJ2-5	TGTGCCAGCAGCCAAGATATTAGAGAGACCCAGTACTTC	CASSQDIRETQYF
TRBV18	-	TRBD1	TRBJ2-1	TGTGCCAGCTCACCCGGGACAGGGAGTGAGCAGTTCTTC	CASSPGTGSEQFF
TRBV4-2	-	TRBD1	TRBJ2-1	TGTGCCAGCAGCCAAGAAGGACAGGGGGCGGTTGAGCAGTTCTTC	CASSQEGQGAVEQFF
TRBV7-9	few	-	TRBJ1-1	TGTGCCAGCAGCCGTAGGGGCACAGTAAACACTGAAGCTTTCTTT	CASSRRGTVNTEAFF
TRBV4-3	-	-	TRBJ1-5	TGCGCCAGCAGCCAAGATGAGAGGGGTCAGCCCCAGCATTTT	CASSQDERGQPQHF
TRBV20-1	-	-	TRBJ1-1	TGCAGTGCTAGATCGGTGAGAGAAGCTTTCTTT	CSARSVREAFF
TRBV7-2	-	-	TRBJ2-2	TGTGCCAGCAGGACAGGGAACACCGGGGAGCTGTTTTTT	CASRTGNTGELFF
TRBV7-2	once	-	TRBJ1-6	TGTGCCAGCAGCCCAACGGGGGGTAGGTTTTCACCCCTCCACTTT	CASSPTGGRFSPLHF
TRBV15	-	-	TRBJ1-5	TGTGCCACCAGCAGAGAAGGGGCGTGGCCCCAGCATTTT	CATSREGAWPQHF
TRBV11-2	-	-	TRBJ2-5	TGTGCCAGCAGCTCACCCCCGGGTCAAGAGACCCAGTACTTC	CASSSPPGQETQYF
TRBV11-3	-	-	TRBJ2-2	TGTGCCAGCAGCTTTAGATTTACCAACCAGGACGGGGAGCTGTTTTTT	CASSFRFTNQDGELFF
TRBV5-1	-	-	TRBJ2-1	TGCGCCAGCAGCCAAGGGGACGGGGGTAATGAGCAGTTCTTC	CASSQGDGGNEQFF
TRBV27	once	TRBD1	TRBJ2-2	TGTGCCAGCAGTTTATTCGGACAGGGGGCTCCAACCGGGGAGCTGTTTTTT	CASSLFGQGAPTGELFF
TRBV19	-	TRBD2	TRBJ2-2	TGTGCCAGTAGTATGGTAGCGGGGCAGAACACCGGGGAGCTGTTTTTT	CASSMVAGQNTGELFF
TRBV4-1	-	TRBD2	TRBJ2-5	TGCGCCAGCAGCCAAGCCCCTAGCGGATCACAAGAGACCCAGTACTTC	CASSQAPSGSQETQYF
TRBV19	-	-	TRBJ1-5	TGTGCCAGTAGTATTCGAGGGATTTGGGCAGGGGGCAATCAGCCCCAGCATTTT	CASSIRGIWAGGNQPQHF
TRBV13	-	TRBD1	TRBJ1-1	TGTGCCAGCAGCAGGACGGGACAGGGGGCGGGCACTGAAGCTTTCTTT	CASSRTGQGAGTEAFF
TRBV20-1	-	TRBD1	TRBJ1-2	TGCAGTGCTAGTTCGGACAGGGGCCAGGGCTACACCTTC	CSASSDRGQGYTF
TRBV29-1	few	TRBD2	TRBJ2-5	TGCAGCGTTGAGCTCAGCGGGGTTATTCAAGAGACCCAGTACTTC	CSVELSGVIQETQYF
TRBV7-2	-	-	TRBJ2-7	TGTGCCAGCAGCCCCACAGGGTCCTACGAGCAGTACTTC	CASSPTGSYEQYF
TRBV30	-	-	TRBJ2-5	TGTGCCTGGAGTGTACTAGGGAGGGAGACCCAGTACTTC	CAWSVLGRETQYF
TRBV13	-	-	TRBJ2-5	TGTGCCAGCAGCTTGTTGCGGCAAGAGACCCAGTACTTC	CASSLLRQETQYF
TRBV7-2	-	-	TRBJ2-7	TGTGCCAGCAGCGACGGACACACCTACGAGCAGTACTTC	CASSDGHTYEQYF
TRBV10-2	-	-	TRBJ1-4	TGCGCCAGCACCCGGCGATTAGAAAAACTGTTTTTT	CASTRRLEKLFF
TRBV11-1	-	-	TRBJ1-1	TGTGCCAGCAGCTTAGCGCGGTCAGGGTTAAACACTGAAGCTTTCTTT	CASSLARSGLNTEAFF
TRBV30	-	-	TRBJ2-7	TGTGCCTGGAGTGCCAGCGATGCCTACGAGCAGTACTTC	CAWSASDAYEQYF
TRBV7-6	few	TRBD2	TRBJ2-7	TGTGCCAGCAGCTCAAAAATGGGACTAGCCGACTACGAGCAGTACTTC	CASSSKMGLADYEQYF
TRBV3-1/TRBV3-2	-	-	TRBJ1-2	TGTGCCAGCAGCCAAAGTCGTATAGGGGAAGGCTACACCTTC	CASSQSRIGEGYTF
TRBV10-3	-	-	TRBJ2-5	TGTGCCATCAGTGAGCCCCCTGGGGAGACCCAGTACTTC	CAISEPPGETQYF
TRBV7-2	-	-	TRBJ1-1	TGTGCCAGCAGCTTAGGACCGGGATCCTACCTGAACACTGAAGCTTTCTTT	CASSLGPGSYLNTEAFF
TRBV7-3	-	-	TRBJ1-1	TGTGCCAGCAGCTTCGACAGAGGGACTGAAGCTTTCTTT	CASSFDRGTEAFF
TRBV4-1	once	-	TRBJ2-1	TGCGCCAGCAGCCAAGGGTTCCCGATCAATGAGCAGTTCTTC	CASSQGFPINEQFF
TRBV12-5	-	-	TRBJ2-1	TGTGCTAGTGGTTTGGGAAATGTCGGAGGCTCCTACAATGAGCAGTTCTTC	CASGLGNVGGSYNEQFF
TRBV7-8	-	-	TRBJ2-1	TGTGCCAGCAGCGGATATGGTAGTGAGCAGTTCTTC	CASSGYGSEQFF
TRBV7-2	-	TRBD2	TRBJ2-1	TGTGCCAGCAGCCTTCTAGCGGAGGGAGAGCAGTTCTTC	CASSLLAEGEQFF
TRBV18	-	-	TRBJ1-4	TGTGCCAGCTCGGGGTCTTACGCAACTAATGAAAAACTGTTTTTT	CASSGSYATNEKLFF
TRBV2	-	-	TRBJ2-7	TGTGCCAGCAGTGTTGGGCTGAGGTACGAGCAGTACTTC	CASSVGLRYEQYF
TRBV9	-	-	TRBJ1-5	TGTGCCAGCAGCGTAGGCGGGGGGGCCAATCAGCCCCAGCATTTT	CASSVGGGANQPQHF
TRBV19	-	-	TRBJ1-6	TGTGCCAGTAGTAAGAATTCACCCCTCCACTTT	CASSKNSPLHF
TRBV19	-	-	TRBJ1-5	TGTGCCAGTAAGGTTCAAGGGACGGGTCAGCCCCAGCATTTT	CASKVQGTGQPQHF
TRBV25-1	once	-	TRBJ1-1	TGTGCCAGCAGGGGGGTTCGGGGTACTGAAGCTTTCTTT	CASRGVRGTEAFF
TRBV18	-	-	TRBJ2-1	TGTGCCAGCTCACCACTAGCTACCTCCTACAATGAGCAGTTCTTC	CASSPLATSYNEQFF
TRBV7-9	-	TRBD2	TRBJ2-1	TGTGCCAGCACCGATATCGGGGCTAGCGGCTACAATGAGCAGTTCTTC	CASTDIGASGYNEQFF
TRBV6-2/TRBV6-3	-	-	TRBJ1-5	TGTGCCAGCAGTTACGGTACCTTTAGAGAGCAGCCCCAGCATTTT	CASSYGTFREQPQHF
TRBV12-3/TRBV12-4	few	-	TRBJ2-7	TGTGCCAGCAGTCACCATCATTCCTACGAGCAGTACTTC	CASSHHHSYEQYF
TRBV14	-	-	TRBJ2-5	TGTGCCAGCAGCCTCCAGACCCGTACGACCCAGTACTTC	CASSLQTRTTQYF